Here is one TCR beta chain with its context. Its antigen remains unidentified. This entry comes from a study of T cells in tumors after PD-1 blockade. Study-wide context: Tumor samples yielded approximately 20-fold more depth than single-cell TCR sequencing.

V shed 2 bases and J 4 bases; nucleotides not matched to a gene: 7. Germline V gives CDR1 MNHEY, CDR2 SVGEGT. The CDR3 sequence is 15 residues long. Assay used: immunoSEQ multiplex PCR; TCRdb lists only in-frame clones, some missing. The sample yields 10,000 to 15,000 clones, roughly two thirds seen once. Study-wide results and caveats: Clonal replacement appeared only between pre- and post-treatment samples. After therapy, most expanded exhausted CD8+ clones were absent pre-treatment, suggesting clonal replacement. Blood contained about 40% of the tumor's TCR clonotypes.

This specimen was tumor tissue, taken before anti-PD-1 treatment. The receptor was derived from a human donor with basal cell carcinoma. This rearrangement joins TRBV6-2 or TRBV6-3 to TRBJ2-5, with 7 nucleotides matching TRBD2. This chain's CDR3 is CASSYDSSGGETQYF. CDR3 in DNA: TGTGCCAGCAGTTACGACTCATCGGGAGGAGAGACCCAGTACTTC.